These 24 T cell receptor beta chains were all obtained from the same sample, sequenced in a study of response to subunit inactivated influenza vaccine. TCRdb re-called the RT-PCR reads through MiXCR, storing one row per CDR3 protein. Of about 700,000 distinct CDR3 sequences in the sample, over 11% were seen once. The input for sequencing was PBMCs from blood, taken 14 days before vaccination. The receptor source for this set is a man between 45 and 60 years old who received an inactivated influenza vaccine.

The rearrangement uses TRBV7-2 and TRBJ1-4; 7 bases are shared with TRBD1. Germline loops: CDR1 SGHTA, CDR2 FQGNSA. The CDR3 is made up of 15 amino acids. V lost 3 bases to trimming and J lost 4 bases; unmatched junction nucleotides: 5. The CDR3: CASSLAGGVNEKLFF. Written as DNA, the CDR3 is TGTGCCAGCAGCTTGGCAGGGGGAGTTAATGAAAAACTGTTTTTT.

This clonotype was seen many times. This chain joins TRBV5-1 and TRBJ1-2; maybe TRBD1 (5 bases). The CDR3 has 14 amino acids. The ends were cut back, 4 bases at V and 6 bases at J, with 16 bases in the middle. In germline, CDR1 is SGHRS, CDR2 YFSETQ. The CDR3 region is CASSPPGGGNGYTF. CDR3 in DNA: TGCGCCAGCAGCCCCCCGGGGGGGGGAAATGGCTACACCTTC.

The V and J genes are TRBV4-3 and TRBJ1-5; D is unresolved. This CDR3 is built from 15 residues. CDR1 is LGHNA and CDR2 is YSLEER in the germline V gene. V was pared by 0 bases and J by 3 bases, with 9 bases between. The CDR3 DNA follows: TGCGCCAGCAGCCAAGATCTCAGCATCAATCAGCCCCAGCATTTT. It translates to CASSQDLSINQPQHF.

The CDR3 here is CASSYGQGDTQYF. CDR3 nucleotides: TGTGCCAGCAGCTATGGACAGGGCGATACGCAGTATTTT. V and J are TRBV7-8 and TRBJ2-3, with TRBD1 matching 8 bases. V gave up 4 bases and J gave up 6 bases; unmatched junction bases: 3. Germline values: CDR1 SGHVS, CDR2 FQNEAQ. This CDR3 has 13 amino acids.

The DNA of the CDR3 is TGTGCCAGCAGTAGCAGGGAGAGGGAGCTGTTTTTT. It is translated as CASSSRERELFF. This chain uses TRBV12-3 or TRBV12-4 with TRBJ2-2; D possibly matches TRBD1 or TRBD2 (5 bases each). With 5 bases removed from V and 9 bases from J, the gap between germline ends came to 10 bases. This CDR3 is 12 amino acids long.

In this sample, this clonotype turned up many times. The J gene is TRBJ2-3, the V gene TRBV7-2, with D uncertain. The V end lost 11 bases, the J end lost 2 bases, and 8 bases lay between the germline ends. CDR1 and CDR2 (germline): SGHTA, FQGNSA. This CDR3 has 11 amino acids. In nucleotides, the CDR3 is TGTGCCTCCCGTTACACAGATACGCAGTATTTT. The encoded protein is CASRYTDTQYF.

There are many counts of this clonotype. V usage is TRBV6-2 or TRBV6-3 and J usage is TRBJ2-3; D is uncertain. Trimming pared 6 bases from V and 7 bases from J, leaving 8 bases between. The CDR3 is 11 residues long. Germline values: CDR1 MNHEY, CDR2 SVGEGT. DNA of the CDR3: TGTGCCAGCAGCCTTTCTTATACGCAGTATTTT. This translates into CASSLSYTQYF.

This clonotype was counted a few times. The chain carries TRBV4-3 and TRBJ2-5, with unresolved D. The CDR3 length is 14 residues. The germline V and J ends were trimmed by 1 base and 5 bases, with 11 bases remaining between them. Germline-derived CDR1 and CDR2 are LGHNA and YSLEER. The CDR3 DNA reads TGCGCCAGCAGCCAAGGACCCACCCAGGAGACCCAGTACTTC. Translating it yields CASSQGPTQETQYF.

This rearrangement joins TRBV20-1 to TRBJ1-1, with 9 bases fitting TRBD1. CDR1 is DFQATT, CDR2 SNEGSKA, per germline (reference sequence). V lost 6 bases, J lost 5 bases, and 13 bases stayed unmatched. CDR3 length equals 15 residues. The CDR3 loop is CSATQGAGTMTEAFF. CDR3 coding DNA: TGCAGTGCCACACAGGGGGCGGGTACGATGACTGAAGCTTTCTTT.

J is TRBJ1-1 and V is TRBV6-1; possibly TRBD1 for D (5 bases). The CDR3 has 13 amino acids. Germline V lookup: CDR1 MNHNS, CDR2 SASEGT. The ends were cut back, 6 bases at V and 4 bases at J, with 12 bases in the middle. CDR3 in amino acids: CASRRGIGTEAFF. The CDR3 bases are TGTGCCAGCAGACGGGGGATCGGCACTGAAGCTTTCTTT.

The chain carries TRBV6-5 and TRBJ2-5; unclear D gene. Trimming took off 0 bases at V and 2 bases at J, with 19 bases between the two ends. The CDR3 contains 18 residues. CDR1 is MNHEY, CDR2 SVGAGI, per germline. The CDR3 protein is CASSYSLRAPKAQETQYF. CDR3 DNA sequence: TGTGCCAGCAGTTACTCGCTCCGGGCCCCGAAGGCTCAAGAGACCCAGTACTTC.

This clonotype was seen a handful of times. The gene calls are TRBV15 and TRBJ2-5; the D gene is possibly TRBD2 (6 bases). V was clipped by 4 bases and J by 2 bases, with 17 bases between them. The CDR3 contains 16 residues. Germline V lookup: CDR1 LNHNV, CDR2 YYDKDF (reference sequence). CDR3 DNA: TGTGCCACCAGCAACTCAGTCTGGGGAGGACAAGAGACCCAGTACTTC. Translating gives CATSNSVWGGQETQYF. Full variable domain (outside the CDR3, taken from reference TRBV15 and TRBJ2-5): DAMVIQNPRYQVTQFGKPVTLSCSQTLNHNVMYWYQQKSSQAPKLLFHYYDKDFNNEADTPDNFQSRRPNTSFCFLDIRSPGLGDTAMYLCATSNSVWGGQETQYFGPGTRLLVL.

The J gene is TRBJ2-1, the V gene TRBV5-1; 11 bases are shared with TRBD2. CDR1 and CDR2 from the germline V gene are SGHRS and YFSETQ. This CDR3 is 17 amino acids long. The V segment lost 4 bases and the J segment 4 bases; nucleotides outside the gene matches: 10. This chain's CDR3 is CASSATFSGREYNEQFF. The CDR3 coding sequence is TGCGCCAGCAGCGCAACCTTTAGCGGGAGGGAGTACAATGAGCAGTTCTTC.

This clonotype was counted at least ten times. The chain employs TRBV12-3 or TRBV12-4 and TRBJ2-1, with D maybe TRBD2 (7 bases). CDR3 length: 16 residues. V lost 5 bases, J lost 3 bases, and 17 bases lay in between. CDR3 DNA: TGTGCCAGCAGTATCTTACAGGGCGGGGGCTACAATGAGCAGTTCTTC. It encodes CASSILQGGGYNEQFF.

The CDR3 protein is CASSVRTGPNEKLFF. For the CDR3, the DNA is TGCGCCAGCAGCGTCCGGACAGGGCCTAATGAAAAACTGTTTTTT. This chain uses TRBV4-1 with TRBJ1-4; TRBD1 matches 8 bases. Germline assignment: CDR1 MGHRA and CDR2 YSYEKL. V shed 5 bases and J 3 bases; nucleotides not matched to a gene: 5. CDR3 length: 15 residues.

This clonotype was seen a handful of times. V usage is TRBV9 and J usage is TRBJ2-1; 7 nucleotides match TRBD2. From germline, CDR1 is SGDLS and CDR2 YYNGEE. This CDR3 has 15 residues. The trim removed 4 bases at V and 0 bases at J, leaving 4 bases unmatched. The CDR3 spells CASSIGGSSYNEQFF. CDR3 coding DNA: TGTGCCAGCAGCATCGGGGGGAGCTCCTACAATGAGCAGTTCTTC.

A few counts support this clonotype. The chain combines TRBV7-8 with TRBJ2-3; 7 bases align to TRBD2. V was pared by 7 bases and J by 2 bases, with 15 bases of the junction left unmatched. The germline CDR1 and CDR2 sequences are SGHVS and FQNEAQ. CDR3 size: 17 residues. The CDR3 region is CASTQRGSGRTTDTQYF. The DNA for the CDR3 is TGTGCCAGCACACAACGCGGTAGCGGGCGAACCACAGATACGCAGTATTTT.

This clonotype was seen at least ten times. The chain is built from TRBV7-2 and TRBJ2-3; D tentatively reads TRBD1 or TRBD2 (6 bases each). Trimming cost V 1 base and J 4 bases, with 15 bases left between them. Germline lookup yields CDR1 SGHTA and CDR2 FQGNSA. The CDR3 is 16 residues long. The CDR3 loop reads CASSLVGGPWADTQYF. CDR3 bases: TGTGCCAGCAGCTTAGTGGGGGGCCCGTGGGCAGATACGCAGTATTTT.

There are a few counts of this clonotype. This CDR3 is CSATSSSEQFF. CDR3 coding DNA: TGCAGTGCTACATCGTCCAGTGAGCAGTTCTTC. The rearrangement joins TRBV20-1 to TRBJ2-1, with unresolved D. The germline CDR1 and CDR2 sequences are DFQATT and SNEGSKA (reference sequence). Trimming shortened V by 4 bases and J by 9 bases, and 10 bases separated the two germline ends. The CDR3 covers 11 residues.

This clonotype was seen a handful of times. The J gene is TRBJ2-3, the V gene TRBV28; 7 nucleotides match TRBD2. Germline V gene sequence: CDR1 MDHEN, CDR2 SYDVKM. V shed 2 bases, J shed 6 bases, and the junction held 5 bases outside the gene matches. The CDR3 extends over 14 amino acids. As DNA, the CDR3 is TGTGCCAGCAGTTTAGAGCGGGGATGGGATACGCAGTATTTT. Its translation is CASSLERGWDTQYF.

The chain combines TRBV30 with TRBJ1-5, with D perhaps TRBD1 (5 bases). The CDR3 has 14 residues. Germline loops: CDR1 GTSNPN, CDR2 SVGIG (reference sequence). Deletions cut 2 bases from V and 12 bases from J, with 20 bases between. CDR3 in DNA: TGTGCCTGGAGTTTCAACGTTGGGGACCCTTACCAGCATTTT. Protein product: CAWSFNVGDPYQHF.

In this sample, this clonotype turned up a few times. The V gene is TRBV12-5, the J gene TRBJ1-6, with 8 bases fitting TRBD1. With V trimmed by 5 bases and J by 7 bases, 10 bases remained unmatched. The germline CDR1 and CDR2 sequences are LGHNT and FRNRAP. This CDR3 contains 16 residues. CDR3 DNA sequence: TGTGCTAGTGGTCCCCGCAGGGGGCTGGGGAATTCACCCCTCCACTTT. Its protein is CASGPRRGLGNSPLHF.

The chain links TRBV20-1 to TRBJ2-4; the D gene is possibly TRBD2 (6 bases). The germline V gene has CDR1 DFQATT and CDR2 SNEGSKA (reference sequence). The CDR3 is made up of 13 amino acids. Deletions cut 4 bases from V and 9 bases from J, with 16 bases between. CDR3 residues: CSATFLVGGIQYF. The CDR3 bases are TGCAGTGCTACATTTTTGGTCGGGGGCATTCAGTACTTC.

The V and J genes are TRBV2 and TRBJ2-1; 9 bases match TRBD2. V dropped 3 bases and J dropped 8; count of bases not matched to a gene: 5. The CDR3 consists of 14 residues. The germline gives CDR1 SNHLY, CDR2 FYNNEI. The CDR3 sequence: CASSDGLAGYEQFF. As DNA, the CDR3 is TGTGCCAGCAGTGATGGGCTAGCGGGGTATGAGCAGTTCTTC.